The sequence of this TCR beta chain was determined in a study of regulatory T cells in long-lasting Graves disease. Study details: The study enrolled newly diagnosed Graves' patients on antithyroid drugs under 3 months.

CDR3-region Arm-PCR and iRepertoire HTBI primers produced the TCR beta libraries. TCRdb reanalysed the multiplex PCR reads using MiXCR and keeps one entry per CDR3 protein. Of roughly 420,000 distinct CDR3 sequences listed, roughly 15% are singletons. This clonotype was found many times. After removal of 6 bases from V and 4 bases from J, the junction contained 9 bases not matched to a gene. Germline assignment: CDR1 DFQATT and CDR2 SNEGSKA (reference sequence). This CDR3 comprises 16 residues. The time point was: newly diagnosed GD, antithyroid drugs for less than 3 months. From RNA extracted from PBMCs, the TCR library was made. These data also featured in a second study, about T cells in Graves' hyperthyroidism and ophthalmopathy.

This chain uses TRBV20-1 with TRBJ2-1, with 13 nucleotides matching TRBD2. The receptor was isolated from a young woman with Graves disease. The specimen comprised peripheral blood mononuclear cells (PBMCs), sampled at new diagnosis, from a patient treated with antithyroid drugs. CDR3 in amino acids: CSAGGLAGKAYNEQFF. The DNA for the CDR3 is TGCAGTGCGGGGGGACTAGCGGGAAAGGCATACAATGAGCAGTTCTTC.